The 12 T cell receptor beta chains below were found in one sample sequenced in a study of blood T cell repertoires in COVID-19. Produced via immunoSEQ multiplex PCR; TCRdb's table is partial and in-frame only. The sample shows fewer than 200,000 clones, 80% to 90% of them seen only once. What was sequenced was peripheral blood. The receptors were sampled from an older woman with COVID-19, enrolled during active disease.

The rearrangement joins TRBV5-1 to TRBJ1-6, with D perhaps matching TRBD1 (6 bases). The germline V gene encodes CDR1 SGHRS and CDR2 YFSETQ. V was shortened by 4 bases and J by 0 bases, with 11 bases between the two germline ends. This CDR3 contains 16 residues. The CDR3 DNA follows: TGCGCCAGCAGCACTGGGGGCAGCTCCTATAATTCACCCCTCCACTTT. Amino acids: CASSTGGSSYNSPLHF.

The gene calls are TRBV18 and TRBJ2-4; D not resolved. The CDR3 runs to 16 residues. CDR1 and CDR2 from the germline V gene are KGHSH and LQKENI. V lost 5 bases to trimming and J lost 0 bases, with 14 bases between them. CDR3 DNA sequence: TGTGCCAGCTCAGGAACAGTTCTGAGAGCCAAAAACATTCAGTACTTC. Protein product: CASSGTVLRAKNIQYF. Based on the CDR3 plus reference TRBV18 and TRBJ2-4, the full variable domain is NAGVMQNPRHLVRRRGQEARLRCSPMKGHSHVYWYRQLPEEGLKFMVYLQKENIIDESGMPKERFSAEFPKEGPSILRIQQVVRGDSAAYFCASSGTVLRAKNIQYFGAGTRLSVL.

The V call is TRBV7-8, the J call TRBJ2-3, with TRBD1 matching 12 bases. The germline CDR1 and CDR2 sequences are SGHVS and FQNEAQ. After removal of 1 base from V and 5 bases from J, the junction contained 7 bases not matched to a gene. The CDR3 consists of 17 residues. CDR3 region: CASSLGDRGRPQDTQYF. Here the CDR3 DNA reads TGTGCCAGCAGCTTAGGGGACAGGGGGCGCCCGCAAGATACGCAGTATTTT.

The CDR3 loop reads CASRPTGGFTGELFF. The CDR3 DNA follows: TGTGCCAGCAGACCGACAGGGGGCTTTACCGGGGAGCTGTTTTTT. The rearrangement links TRBV27 to TRBJ2-2, with TRBD1 matching over 10 bases. With V trimmed by 6 bases and J by 5 bases, 6 bases remained unmatched. Germline loops: CDR1 MNHEY, CDR2 SMNVEV (reference sequence). The CDR3 is made up of 15 amino acids.

The V and J genes are TRBV5-1 and TRBJ1-6; TRBD1 aligns across 10 bases. Germline trimming cut 0 bases from V and 8 bases from J; bases unmatched to any gene: 5. The CDR3 sequence is 16 residues long. CDR1 is SGHRS and CDR2 is YFSETQ in the germline V gene. The CDR3 bases are TGCGCCAGCAGCTTGGACCGGGACAGGGGTTATTCACCCCTCCACTTT. It translates to CASSLDRDRGYSPLHF. The variable domain in full, with the rest retrieved from reference TRBV5-1 and TRBJ1-6, is KAGVTQTPRYLIKTRGQQVTLSCSPISGHRSVSWYQQTPGQGLQFLFEYFSETQRNKGNFPGRFSGRQFSNSRSEMNVSTLELGDSALYLCASSLDRDRGYSPLHFGNGTRLTVT.

This clone was seen once. This chain uses TRBV11-3 with TRBJ1-1; D may be TRBD1 (6 bases). Germline assignment: CDR1 SGHNT and CDR2 YENEEA. The CDR3 loop spans 15 amino acids. V shed 0 bases and J shed 3 bases, with 11 bases lying between them. The CDR3, as DNA: TGTGCCAGCAGCTTAGAAAGGGGGTGGGACACTGAAGCTTTCTTT. This encodes CASSLERGWDTEAFF.

The chain is built from TRBV5-6 and TRBJ1-1; TRBD1 agrees at 7 bases. Germline V gene data show CDR1 as SGHDT and CDR2 as YYEEEE. This CDR3 comprises 16 residues. The trim removed 4 bases at V and 1 base at J, leaving 10 bases unmatched. CDR3 in DNA: TGTGCCAGCAGCAATGCCCCAGGGGGGCGGAACACTGAAGCTTTCTTT. It codes for CASSNAPGGRNTEAFF.

The chain has TRBV30 and TRBJ2-7; 8 bases match TRBD2. Trimming at V came to 3 bases and at J to 5 bases, leaving 15 bases not matched to a gene. The CDR3 runs to 16 residues. The V gene's germline CDR1 is GTSNPN and CDR2 SVGIG (reference sequence). CDR3: CAWRLLAADRQHEQYF. CDR3 DNA: TGTGCCTGGAGATTACTAGCGGCGGACAGACAGCACGAGCAGTACTTC. The full variable domain, completed using reference TRBV30 and TRBJ2-7, is SQTIHQWPATLVQPVGSPLSLECTVEGTSNPNLYWYRQAAGRGLQLLFYSVGIGQISSEVPQNLSASRPQDRQFILSSKKLLLSDSGFYLCAWRLLAADRQHEQYFGPGTRLTVT.

The chain is built from TRBV18 and TRBJ1-1; 8 bases fit TRBD1. V shed 6 bases and J 2 bases; nucleotides not matched to a gene: 8. Looked up from germline, CDR1 is KGHSH and CDR2 is LQKENI. This CDR3 is 15 amino acids long. The CDR3 region is CASSSRGLSNTEAFF. CDR3 nucleotide sequence: TGTGCCAGCTCGAGCAGGGGGCTGAGCAACACTGAAGCTTTCTTT.

The rearrangement uses TRBV7-2 and TRBJ1-6, with 7 bases aligning to TRBD1. Trimming at V came to 1 base and at J to 7 bases, leaving 4 bases not matched to a gene. CDR1 SGHTA and CDR2 FQGNSA come from the germline V gene. The CDR3 sequence is 15 residues long. The DNA of the CDR3 is TGTGCCAGCAGCTTAGGGGGACAGCGAAATTCACCCCTCCACTTT. It encodes CASSLGGQRNSPLHF.

This clone was observed a few times. This chain connects TRBV19 to TRBJ1-1; TRBD1 matches at 7 bases. The CDR3 contains 17 residues. V lost 7 bases to trimming and J lost 1 base; unmatched junction nucleotides: 15. CDR1 and CDR2 from the germline V gene are LNHDA and SQIVND (reference sequence). The DNA for the CDR3 is TGTGCCAGTATTCGAGCTTTGGGACAGTCGGGGAACACTGAAGCTTTCTTT. Translation: CASIRALGQSGNTEAFF. The whole variable domain, filled in from reference TRBV19 and TRBJ1-1, reads DGGITQSPKYLFRKEGQNVTLSCEQNLNHDAMYWYRQDPGQGLRLIYYSQIVNDFQKGDIAEGYSVSREKKESFPLTVTSAQKNPTAFYLCASIRALGQSGNTEAFFGQGTRLTVV.

In DNA form, the CDR3 reads TGTGCCAGCAGTTTGGCTCTAGAGGGGACATATGGCTACACCTTC. Protein: CASSLALEGTYGYTF. The chain recombines TRBV28 with TRBJ1-2, with D tentatively TRBD1 (6 bases). There are 15 residues in the CDR3. Germline V gene data show CDR1 as MDHEN and CDR2 as SYDVKM. Trimming left V 3 bases short and J 5 bases short, with 16 bases between.